These 32 T cell receptor beta chains share one sample of origin, sequenced in a study of response to subunit inactivated influenza vaccine. TCRdb re-derived calls from the RT-PCR reads in MiXCR, one entry per CDR3 protein. The repertoire has just under 550,000 distinct CDR3 sequences, 20% to 25% of them found once; the top ten carry 2.8%. The same data also went into a second study, on T cells expressing NK-cell markers. From that paper: UMIs accompanied the 5'RACE template switching by which TCR beta cDNA was made.

The sample in question was CD4+ T cells sorted from PBMCs, obtained about 12 days after vaccination. The receptors originated from a middle-aged man who received an inactivated influenza vaccine.

This clonotype was seen more than once but under ten times. The J gene is TRBJ1-1, the V gene TRBV7-2; D remains ambiguous. The CDR3 loop spans 14 amino acids. Germline assignment: CDR1 SGHTA and CDR2 FQGNSA. The V and J ends lost 1 base and 4 bases respectively, with 10 bases between them. CDR3 sequence: CASSLVGVSTEAFF. CDR3 sequence (DNA): TGTGCCAGCAGCTTAGTAGGTGTGTCCACTGAAGCTTTCTTT.

There are a few counts of this clonotype. This chain uses TRBV6-1 with TRBJ1-5; D perhaps matches TRBD1 (5 bases). V dropped 7 bases and J dropped 5 bases, with 24 bases sitting between them. From germline, CDR1 is MNHNS and CDR2 SASEGT. There are 17 residues in the CDR3. The CDR3 protein is CASIHAEGLGVYQPQHF. The CDR3 DNA is TGTGCCAGCATCCATGCCGAGGGGTTGGGTGTGTATCAGCCCCAGCATTTT.

CDR3 nucleotides: TGCAGTGCTTCCAGACCTCCGGGGGAGACCCAGTACTTC. It encodes CSASRPPGETQYF. The chain uses TRBV20-1 and TRBJ2-5, with D perhaps matching TRBD2 (5 bases). The CDR3 spans 13 residues. Germline CDR1 is DFQATT and CDR2 is SNEGSKA (reference sequence). The V end lost 5 bases, the J end lost 5 bases, and 15 bases lay between the germline ends.

The V call is TRBV12-3 or TRBV12-4, the J call TRBJ1-1; D gene uncertain. Trimming stripped 3 bases from V and 5 bases from J, with 10 bases between. This CDR3 region has 13 residues. The CDR3 spells CASSFSGRTEAFF. CDR3 nucleotide sequence: TGTGCCAGCAGTTTTTCTGGGAGGACTGAAGCTTTCTTT.

This clonotype was seen a few times. This chain connects TRBV13 to TRBJ1-1; D ambiguous. Per the germline V gene, CDR1 is PRHDT and CDR2 is FYEKMQ (reference sequence). The CDR3 has 16 residues. V lost 4 bases, J lost 2 bases, and 17 bases lay in between. The CDR3, as DNA: TGTGCCAGCAGCTCAACTCGGAGGAGGGTCAACACTGAAGCTTTCTTT. Translated, it gives CASSSTRRRVNTEAFF.

In its sample, this clonotype was seen a few times. The chain carries TRBV29-1 and TRBJ2-7; 7 bases match TRBD1. CDR1 is SQVTM and CDR2 is ANQGSEA in the germline V gene. With V trimmed by 4 bases and J by 3 bases, 6 bases remained unmatched. The CDR3 extends over 13 amino acids. The CDR3 DNA reads as TGCAGCGTTGCATGGGACAGCTACTACGAGCAGTACTTC. Translating gives CSVAWDSYYEQYF.

V gene TRBV7-2 combines with J gene TRBJ2-5; D is possibly TRBD2 (5 bases). The CDR3 length is 13 residues. Germline V gene data show CDR1 as SGHTA and CDR2 as FQGNSA. V was pared by 8 bases and J by 5 bases, with 15 bases between. CDR3 loop: CASLRGRGETQYF. DNA for the CDR3: TGTGCCAGCTTAAGAGGGCGAGGGGAGACCCAGTACTTC.

The V gene is TRBV7-8, the J gene TRBJ2-3; tentatively, D is TRBD2 (5 bases). The CDR3 sequence is 16 residues long. Germline loops: CDR1 SGHVS, CDR2 FQNEAQ. V was shortened by 5 bases and J by 0 bases, with 15 bases between the two germline ends. CDR3 nucleotide sequence: TGTGCCAGCAGCCTAGTTAGAACGGGAAGCACAGATACGCAGTATTTT. This sequence encodes CASSLVRTGSTDTQYF.

This clonotype was found many times. This sequence joins TRBV5-1 and TRBJ1-1, with D perhaps TRBD1 (5 bases). With 5 bases removed from V and 5 bases from J, the gap between germline ends came to 16 bases. Germline V CDR1 and CDR2: SGHRS, YFSETQ. The CDR3 has 14 residues. The CDR3 nucleotides are TGCGCCAGCAGAAAGGACAATATGGGAACTGAAGCTTTCTTT. Protein: CASRKDNMGTEAFF. Supplemented by reference TRBV5-1 and TRBJ1-1, the full variable domain reads KAGVTQTPRYLIKTRGQQVTLSCSPISGHRSVSWYQQTPGQGLQFLFEYFSETQRNKGNFPGRFSGRQFSNSRSEMNVSTLELGDSALYLCASRKDNMGTEAFFGQGTRLTVV.

The rearrangement links TRBV24-1 to TRBJ2-1; 12 positions match TRBD1. The V gene's germline CDR1 is KGHDR and CDR2 SFDVKD. The CDR3 contains 15 residues. Germline trimming cut 5 bases from V and 4 bases from J; bases unmatched to any gene: 2. CDR3 coding DNA: TGTGCCACCAGTGGGGACAGGGGGCCGTACAATGAGCAGTTCTTC. It encodes CATSGDRGPYNEQFF.

As DNA, the CDR3 is TGCGCCAGCAGACAATGGGATGACACCGGGGAGCTGTTTTTT. This gives the protein CASRQWDDTGELFF. The rearrangement joins TRBV5-1 to TRBJ2-2, with D uncertain. Germline V CDR1 and CDR2: SGHRS, YFSETQ. V lost 5 bases and J 3 bases, leaving 11 bases between the germline ends. The CDR3 contains 14 residues.

The gene calls are TRBV7-2 and TRBJ2-1; 8 nucleotides agree with TRBD2. CDR1 and CDR2 (germline): SGHTA, FQGNSA. The V gene end was trimmed by 1 base and the J gene end by 8 bases; junction bases not matched to a gene: 7. The CDR3 totals 15 residues. CDR3 in amino acids: CASSLVRTSLHEQFF. CDR3 DNA: TGTGCCAGCAGCTTAGTTAGGACTAGCTTACATGAGCAGTTCTTC.

The CDR3 coding sequence is TGTGCCAGCAGCTTCCTAGAGGCGGAGACCCAGTACTTC. It specifies CASSFLEAETQYF. This rearrangement joins TRBV2 to TRBJ2-5; no firm D call. Germline values: CDR1 SNHLY, CDR2 FYNNEI. CDR3 length: 13 amino acids. V shed 6 bases and J shed 5 bases, with 13 bases lying between them.

This clonotype was counted a few times. V and J are TRBV18 and TRBJ2-7, with 7 positions matching TRBD1. Germline CDR1 reads KGHSH; CDR2 reads LQKENI. V dropped 6 bases and J dropped 6; count of bases not matched to a gene: 5. The CDR3 runs 12 residues. CDR3 in amino acids: CASSPTGREQYF. The DNA for the CDR3 is TGTGCCAGCTCCCCGACAGGGCGCGAGCAGTACTTC.

The J gene is TRBJ1-2, the V gene TRBV20-1; TRBD1 aligns across 7 bases. Looked up from germline, CDR1 is DFQATT and CDR2 is SNEGSKA (reference sequence). Trimming removed 6 bases from V and 7 bases from J; junction bases left unmatched: 17. This CDR3 comprises 15 residues. The chain's CDR3 is CSAKHNYDRAGGYTF. The DNA for the CDR3 is TGCAGTGCCAAACACAATTACGACAGGGCGGGTGGCTACACCTTC.

The chain uses TRBV7-2 and TRBJ2-5; 9 positions match TRBD2. J was trimmed by 3 bases and V by 1 base; bases with no gene match: 9. CDR1 and CDR2 from the germline V gene are SGHTA and FQGNSA. This CDR3 has 17 amino acids. As DNA, the CDR3 is TGTGCCAGCAGCTTAGGGCTAGCGGGGCCAGCTAAAGAGACCCAGTACTTC. It specifies CASSLGLAGPAKETQYF.

The chain couples TRBV6-2 or TRBV6-3 to TRBJ1-1; no clear D gene. The CDR3 totals 12 residues. Germline V gene lookup returns CDR1 MNHEY and CDR2 SVGEGT. The germline V and J ends were trimmed by 8 bases and 7 bases, with 14 bases remaining between them. CDR3 in DNA: TGTGCCAGCGCTCCCCATTTCGGTGAAGCTTTCTTT. Its translation: CASAPHFGEAFF.

This clonotype has a handful of counts. The V and J genes are TRBV3-1 and TRBJ2-3; 8 positions agree with TRBD2. This CDR3 has 15 residues. Trimming cost V 0 bases and J 7 bases; bases outside gene matches: 6. The germline CDR1 and CDR2 sequences are LGHDT and YNNKEL (reference sequence). CDR3 coding DNA: TGTGCCAGCAGCCAAGACGGCACTAGCGGTCATACGCAGTATTTT. Amino acids: CASSQDGTSGHTQYF.

This sequence joins TRBV15 and TRBJ2-2; TRBD2 agrees at 11 bases. Germline V gene lookup returns CDR1 LNHNV and CDR2 YYDKDF (reference sequence). Germline trimming cut 5 bases from V and 6 bases from J; bases unmatched to any gene: 14. CDR3 length: 18 amino acids. The CDR3 protein is CATSGADNLAGGAGELFF. CDR3 DNA sequence: TGTGCCACCAGCGGGGCCGACAATCTAGCGGGAGGTGCCGGGGAGCTGTTTTTT.

This clonotype has more than one count but fewer than ten. The V and J genes are TRBV11-1 and TRBJ1-1; 7 bases match TRBD1. Looked up from germline, CDR1 is SGHAT and CDR2 is FQDESV (reference sequence). The ends lost 2 bases at V and 0 bases at J; junction bases unmatched: 12. CDR3 length: 18 amino acids. The CDR3 nucleotides are TGTGCCAGCAGCTTACCCAGGGGGAGGGGTGTCATGAACACTGAAGCTTTCTTT. Its protein is CASSLPRGRGVMNTEAFF.

V is TRBV7-3 and J is TRBJ2-7, with a weak D call TRBD1 (5 bases). The CDR3 runs 15 residues. Germline values: CDR1 SGHTA, CDR2 FQGTGA. V dropped 3 bases and J dropped 3 bases, with 15 bases sitting between them. CDR3 residues: CASSFTRQIYYEQYF. CDR3 DNA sequence: TGTGCCAGCAGCTTCACTCGACAGATTTACTACGAGCAGTACTTC.

The V gene is TRBV7-2, the J gene TRBJ1-4; 7 bases match TRBD1. The CDR3 covers 15 residues. Per the germline V gene, CDR1 is SGHTA and CDR2 is FQGNSA. V lost 5 bases and J lost 8; bases outside the gene matches: 11. The CDR3 DNA is TGTGCCAGCAGCCAACGACAGGGCCGGAGCGAAAAACTGTTTTTT. Translated, it gives CASSQRQGRSEKLFF.

This clonotype was detected a few times. The chain uses TRBV5-1 and TRBJ2-7; weak D call: TRBD2 (6 bases). The CDR3 extends over 14 amino acids. The ends were cut back, 1 base at V and 2 bases at J, with 10 bases in the middle. Germline V gene sequence: CDR1 SGHRS, CDR2 YFSETQ. CDR3 coding DNA: TGCGCCAGCAGCTTGCGGGGACTTGCCTACGAGCAGTACTTC. It is translated as CASSLRGLAYEQYF.

With regard to this clonotype: A read error may explain this, as a much larger clone is one base away. This chain joins TRBV7-9 and TRBJ1-5; no definite D call. The CDR3 runs to 14 residues. Germline CDR1 is SEHNR and CDR2 is FQNEAQ (reference sequence). In DNA form, the CDR3 reads TGTGCCAGCAGCGGAAAGAATCCCGGGGAGCCCCAGCAATTT. It is translated as CASSGKNPGEPQQF.

This clonotype has a handful of counts. The chain recombines TRBV12-3 or TRBV12-4 with TRBJ2-1, with TRBD2 matching over 11 bases. Losses at the gene ends were 3 bases for V and 8 bases for J; bases not matched to a gene: 3. This CDR3 is 14 amino acids long. The DNA of the CDR3 is TGTGCCAGCAGTTTCCTAGCGGGAGGATATGAGCAGTTCTTC. Amino acid sequence: CASSFLAGGYEQFF.

J is TRBJ2-3 and V is TRBV5-1; D perhaps matches TRBD2 (6 bases). There are 16 residues in the CDR3. Germline CDR1 SGHRS, CDR2 YFSETQ. The V and J ends lost 0 bases and 2 bases respectively, with 13 bases between them. CDR3 loop: CASSLEAGSNTDTQYF. The CDR3 DNA sequence: TGCGCCAGCAGCTTGGAGGCGGGATCCAACACAGATACGCAGTATTTT.

This clonotype turned up a few times. The chain employs TRBV4-1 and TRBJ2-5; 8 nucleotides line up with TRBD1. CDR1 is MGHRA and CDR2 is YSYEKL in the germline V gene. There are 16 residues in the CDR3. V shed 2 bases and J 4 bases; nucleotides not matched to a gene: 9. The CDR3 coding sequence is TGCGCCAGCAGCCAACGACCTCAGGGGGCGGGAGAGACCCAGTACTTC. This gives the protein CASSQRPQGAGETQYF.

This chain connects TRBV9 to TRBJ2-3; D remains ambiguous. The V end lost 0 bases, the J end lost 7 bases, and 6 bases lay between the germline ends. CDR1 is SGDLS, CDR2 YYNGEE, per germline. CDR3 size: 12 residues. Here the CDR3 reads CASSVEEYTQYF. As DNA, the CDR3 is TGTGCCAGCAGCGTAGAAGAATATACGCAGTATTTT.

V usage is TRBV9 and J usage is TRBJ2-1, with 9 bases lining up with TRBD2. Trimming at V came to 2 bases and at J to 7 bases, leaving 10 bases not matched to a gene. The germline CDR1 and CDR2 sequences are SGDLS and YYNGEE. The CDR3 is 16 residues long. The CDR3 DNA is TGTGCCAGCAGCGTTGCCCCCGTTAGCGGGAGAAATGAGCAGTTCTTC. Amino acid sequence: CASSVAPVSGRNEQFF.

This clonotype was seen many times. The genes are TRBV5-1 and TRBJ2-6; TRBD1 matches at 9 bases. V lost 7 bases, J lost 2 bases, and 7 bases stayed unmatched. CDR1 and CDR2 from the germline V gene are SGHRS and YFSETQ. The CDR3 is made up of 16 amino acids. This CDR3 is CASEGQGSPGANVLTF. CDR3 DNA: TGCGCCAGCGAGGGACAGGGAAGTCCTGGGGCCAACGTCCTGACTTTC.

Ten or more counts support this clonotype. The CDR3 sequence: CASSYLQGFSTDTQYF. CDR3 DNA sequence: TGTGCCAGCAGCTACTTACAGGGGTTCAGCACAGATACGCAGTATTTT. The chain couples TRBV7-9 to TRBJ2-3; 7 bases match TRBD1. Trimming removed 4 bases from V and 0 bases from J; junction bases left unmatched: 7. Per the germline V gene, CDR1 is SEHNR and CDR2 is FQNEAQ (reference sequence). The CDR3 loop spans 16 amino acids.

This clonotype was recorded a few times. The rearrangement joins TRBV29-1 to TRBJ2-2, with unresolved D. V was cut by 1 base and J by 4 bases, with 7 bases left in between. Looked up from germline, CDR1 is SQVTM and CDR2 is ANQGSEA. The CDR3 runs to 13 residues. CDR3 nucleotides: TGCAGCGTTGAAGGACAAGCCACCGGGGAGCTGTTTTTT. Its protein product is CSVEGQATGELFF.